Here is one T cell receptor beta chain with its context. 60 Vbeta and 13 Jbeta primers were used in PCR. The repertoire was sequenced with immunoSEQ multiplex PCR; TCRdb's copy has only in-frame clones and lacks some. Of about 150,000 clones listed, 9.4% are singletons. The CDR3 contains 13 residues. The germline V gene has CDR1 MNHNS and CDR2 SASEGT. V was shortened by 2 bases and J by 4 bases, with 8 bases between the two germline ends. The sample belongs to a study of cytomegalovirus exposure and HLA in healthy donors. This chain links TRBV6-1 with TRBJ1-2, with a possible D match to TRBD1 (5 bases). Sequencing was done on a sample of PBMCs. The sequence derives from a male donor in good health and CMV-seronegative. CDR3 loop: CASSETGVYGYTF. The CDR3 nucleotides are TGTGCCAGCAGTGAAACAGGCGTCTATGGCTACACCTTC.